The T cell receptor (beta chain) described here comes from a study of Ad26.COV2.S vaccination and SARS-CoV-2 variants. Study results and caveats: Post-vaccination breadth of spike-specific CD8+ and CD4+ T cell responses was reportedly substantial. People who got the vaccine had more spike-specific TCR breadth than people who got placebo.

Assay: immunoSEQ multiplex PCR; the TCRdb copy retains only in-frame clones and omits some. The sample yields over 130,000 clones, roughly 89% seen once. Note on this clone: Its target is unknown.

The receptor was isolated from a human donor who had recovered from COVID-19. The starting material was peripheral blood, obtained after recovery from COVID-19.

This CDR3 reads CASSLAGPSTDTQYF. The CDR3 DNA sequence: TGTGCCAGCAGCTTAGCAGGACCTAGCACAGATACGCAGTATTTT. The rearrangement uses TRBV11-2 and TRBJ2-3; no clear D. The V end lost 1 base, the J end lost 0 bases, and 8 bases lay between the germline ends. Germline V gene lookup returns CDR1 SGHAT and CDR2 FQNNGV. CDR3 length: 15 residues.